The 23 T cell receptor beta chains in this list originate from one sample, sequenced in a study of regulatory T cells in long-lasting Graves disease. Library construction for TCR beta used iRepertoire HTBI primers and Arm-PCR of CDR3 regions. One entry per CDR3 protein, called by TCRdb with MiXCR from the multiplex PCR reads. The sample has over 200,000 distinct CDR3 sequences, more than 15% seen once. Time point of the sample: newly diagnosed GD, antithyroid drugs for less than 3 months. RNA isolated from PBMCs was used to make the TCR library. These data were likewise used in another study, on T cells in Graves' hyperthyroidism and ophthalmopathy.

The specimen was peripheral blood mononuclear cells (PBMCs), collected at new diagnosis, from a patient treated with antithyroid drugs. Receptor source: a woman under 40 with Graves disease.

This clonotype came up many times. The rearrangement uses TRBV3-1 and TRBJ1-1; tentatively, D is TRBD1 (6 bases). Trimming stripped 3 bases from V and 1 base from J, with 18 bases between. Germline-derived CDR1 and CDR2 are LGHDT and YNNKEL (reference sequence). The CDR3 is 17 amino acids. The CDR3 DNA follows: TGTGCCAGCAGCCATCCCGCGGCAAAGGGGGAGAACACTGAAGCTTTCTTT. This gives the protein CASSHPAAKGENTEAFF.

This clonotype has at least ten counts. The J gene is TRBJ2-1, the V gene TRBV5-1; no firm D call. Between the trimmed V and J ends, which lost 5 bases and 0 bases, there was a span of 9 bases. The CDR3 runs to 14 residues. The germline V gene encodes CDR1 SGHRS and CDR2 YFSETQ. The CDR3 nucleotides are TGCGCCAGCAGACATCAGAGCTCCTACAATGAGCAGTTCTTC. It yields the protein CASRHQSSYNEQFF.

This clonotype showed up just a few times. One base away lies a much larger clone, so this may be a sequencing read error. This rearrangement joins TRBV3-1 to TRBJ1-1; 8 bases map to TRBD1. This CDR3 contains 15 residues. Germline CDR1 reads LGHDT; CDR2 reads YNNKEL (reference sequence). The V gene end was trimmed by 1 base and the J gene end by 4 bases; junction bases not matched to a gene: 5. The CDR3: CASSQGGTGSTEAFF. In DNA, the CDR3 is TGTGCCAGCAGCCAAGGCGGGACAGGAAGCACTGAAGCTTTCTTT.

J is TRBJ2-3 and V is TRBV29-1; D is possibly TRBD2 (5 bases). This CDR3 contains 14 residues. Trimming took 3 bases from V and 4 from J, leaving 14 bases between them. Germline V gene sequence: CDR1 SQVTM, CDR2 ANQGSEA. The CDR3 sequence is CSVEPLARADTQYF. CDR3 DNA: TGCAGCGTTGAGCCCCTAGCTAGGGCAGATACGCAGTATTTT.

A note on this clonotype: A far larger clone is just one base off, so this is likely a read error. The gene calls are TRBV5-6 and TRBJ2-7; 13 positions agree with TRBD2. The CDR3 has 19 residues. CDR1 is SGHDT, CDR2 YYEEEE, per germline. The CDR3 loop reads CVSSLEGLAGDSSSYEQYF. CDR3 DNA: TGTGTCAGCAGCTTGGAAGGACTAGCGGGGGACTCCAGCTCCTACGAGCAGTACTTC.

This chain joins TRBV19 and TRBJ1-1; 7 bases agree with TRBD1. Germline CDR1 reads LNHDA; CDR2 reads SQIVND (reference sequence). J lost 0 bases, V lost 5 bases, and 6 bases had no gene match. The CDR3 runs to 15 residues. This CDR3 is CASSVQQGLNTEAFF. In nucleotides, the CDR3 is TGTGCCAGTAGTGTTCAACAGGGGCTGAACACTGAAGCTTTCTTT.

This clonotype was observed many times. The CDR3 spells CASSYSAGDGYTF. For the CDR3, the DNA is TGTGCCAGCAGTTACTCAGCAGGGGATGGCTACACCTTC. J is TRBJ1-2 and V is TRBV6-2 or TRBV6-3; the D gene is possibly TRBD1 (6 bases). V was trimmed by 0 bases and J by 6 bases, leaving 8 bases between them. Germline V gene lookup returns CDR1 MNHEY and CDR2 SVGEGT. This CDR3 has 13 residues.

This clonotype was seen ten or more times. The CDR3 here is CSARAGTGMTGANVLTF. The CDR3 nucleotides are TGCAGTGCTAGGGCCGGGACAGGGATGACTGGGGCCAACGTCCTGACTTTC. The chain employs TRBV20-1 and TRBJ2-6; 9 bases align to TRBD1. The CDR3 covers 17 residues. Losses at the gene ends were 3 bases for V and 2 bases for J; bases not matched to a gene: 8. Germline V gene lookup returns CDR1 DFQATT and CDR2 SNEGSKA (reference sequence).

The chain couples TRBV11-2 to TRBJ2-2, with D uncertain. Trimming removed 3 bases from V and 4 bases from J, with 9 bases in between. Germline loops: CDR1 SGHAT, CDR2 FQNNGV. This CDR3 region has 14 residues. The CDR3 region has the DNA TGTGCCAGCAGCTTCGGCTATAGCACCGGGGAGCTGTTTTTT. This translates into CASSFGYSTGELFF.

This clonotype was seen ten or more times. The chain links TRBV2 to TRBJ1-2; D unresolved. Trimming removed 7 bases from V and 1 base from J, with 19 bases in between. CDR3 length equals 16 residues. Germline values: CDR1 SNHLY, CDR2 FYNNEI. The CDR3 coding sequence is TGTGCCAGCAAGATACGATGGTACAGAGATAACTATGGCTACACCTTC. It encodes CASKIRWYRDNYGYTF.

This clonotype was seen many times. The genes are TRBV12-3 or TRBV12-4 and TRBJ1-2, with 7 bases identical to TRBD1. V shed 1 base and J 6 bases; nucleotides not matched to a gene: 5. The CDR3 contains 14 residues. The CDR3 DNA reads as TGTGCCAGCAGTTTAGGAGGGGGCGGACATGGCTACACCTTC. It is translated as CASSLGGGGHGYTF.

This clonotype has just a few counts. This rearrangement joins TRBV5-4 to TRBJ1-2; D is unresolved. The CDR3 is made up of 13 amino acids. Germline V gene sequence: CDR1 SGHNT, CDR2 YYREEE (reference sequence). V lost 6 bases, J lost 2 bases, and 11 bases lay in between. The CDR3 bases are TGTGCCAGCACCAAGGACGGGAACTATGGCTACACCTTC. Translation: CASTKDGNYGYTF.

This clonotype came up many times. The V and J genes are TRBV6-2 or TRBV6-3 and TRBJ1-2, with D maybe TRBD1 (6 bases). The V gene lost 0 bases and the J gene lost 1 base, with 18 bases spanning the gap. The CDR3 is 18 amino acids. Germline CDR1 MNHEY, CDR2 SVGEGT. CDR3 amino acids: CASSYSRDRSHLNYGYTF. CDR3 DNA: TGTGCCAGCAGTTACTCCAGAGACAGGAGCCACCTTAACTATGGCTACACCTTC.

This clonotype was counted ten times or more. The V and J genes are TRBV13 and TRBJ2-7; tentative D call: TRBD1 (5 bases). V was trimmed by 5 bases and J by 1 base, leaving 24 bases between them. Germline V lookup: CDR1 PRHDT, CDR2 FYEKMQ (reference sequence). The CDR3 loop spans 18 amino acids. The CDR3 region has the DNA TGTGCCAGCAGCCCCATCGCCAGAAAAGACAGTTTTTCCTACGAGCAGTACTTC. Translation gives CASSPIARKDSFSYEQYF.

This clonotype came up many times. The V call is TRBV11-2, the J call TRBJ2-1, with a possible D match to TRBD2 (5 bases). The germline gives CDR1 SGHAT, CDR2 FQNNGV. CDR3 length: 15 residues. V lost 8 bases and J lost 2, with 16 bases in between. The DNA of the CDR3 is TGTGCCAGCCGCGGTTCGGGGTCCCCCTACAATGAGCAGTTCTTC. Encoded protein: CASRGSGSPYNEQFF.

This clonotype was detected many times. In DNA, the CDR3 is TGTGCCAGCAGCCTCCTGTTACGGATGGGTTCACCCCTCCACTTT. This translates into CASSLLLRMGSPLHF. J is TRBJ1-6 and V is TRBV5-5, with no clear D. In germline, CDR1 is SGHKS, CDR2 YYEKEE (reference sequence). V was trimmed by 4 bases and J by 9 bases, leaving 17 bases between them. This CDR3 is built from 15 residues.

V gene TRBV20-1 combines with J gene TRBJ2-5; TRBD2 matches at 11 bases. The CDR3 covers 15 residues. The V gene's germline CDR1 is DFQATT and CDR2 SNEGSKA (reference sequence). Unmatched junction bases numbered 8, after V lost 3 bases and J lost 5 bases. CDR3 nucleotides: TGCAGTGCTAGCCCCCCTAGCGGGGGGTGGGAGACCCAGTACTTC. As protein: CSASPPSGGWETQYF.

This clonotype came up many times. In DNA, the CDR3 is TGTGCCAGCAGCCCGACAGGCTTGGAAGCTTTCTTT. Residues: CASSPTGLEAFF. The chain joins TRBV12-3 or TRBV12-4 to TRBJ1-1; TRBD1 is a possible D gene (6 bases). Trimming left V 6 bases short and J 8 bases short, with 13 bases between. The CDR3 runs to 12 residues.

This clonotype was counted between two and nine times. The chain uses TRBV19 and TRBJ2-3; no reliable D call. Germline CDR1 reads LNHDA; CDR2 reads SQIVND (reference sequence). Trimming pared 5 bases from V and 8 bases from J, leaving 14 bases between. This CDR3 comprises 13 residues. CDR3 sequence (DNA): TGTGCCAGTAGTCGGACCACCGACGTTACGCAGTATTTT. Its protein product is CASSRTTDVTQYF.

Concerning this clonotype: The CDR3 end shows no conserved phenylalanine or tryptophan, and so a read error is likely. This sequence joins TRBV20-1 and TRBJ2-4, with 14 bases matching TRBD2. The CDR3 sequence is 17 residues long. Germline CDR1 is DFQATT and CDR2 is SNEGSKA (reference sequence). J lost 1 base, V lost 2 bases, and 4 bases had no gene match. The CDR3 sequence is CSARSWTSGGAKNIQYL. Written as DNA, the CDR3 is TGCAGTGCTAGATCATGGACTAGCGGGGGGGCCAAAAACATTCAGTACCTC.

The table lists this clonotype with many counts. The chain carries TRBV20-1 and TRBJ2-7; TRBD1 might be the D (7 bases). The ends were cut back, 6 bases at V and 6 bases at J, with 24 bases in the middle. The CDR3 sequence is 15 residues long. Germline CDR1 is DFQATT and CDR2 is SNEGSKA (reference sequence). In nucleotides, the CDR3 is TGCAGTGCCCGTGCCGCGACAGGGAGGATTTTCGAGCAGTACTTC. Encoded protein: CSARAATGRIFEQYF.

This clonotype was counted at least ten times. The chain links TRBV27 to TRBJ2-1; 16 bases align to TRBD2. The CDR3 spans 18 residues. After removal of 2 bases from V and 3 bases from J, the junction contained 4 bases not matched to a gene. Germline CDR1 and CDR2: MNHEY and SMNVEV (reference sequence). This chain's CDR3 is CASSLGTSGGASYNEQFF. The CDR3 nucleotides are TGTGCCAGCAGTTTAGGGACTAGCGGGGGGGCCAGCTACAATGAGCAGTTCTTC.

Ten or more counts support this clonotype. This chain links TRBV12-3 or TRBV12-4 with TRBJ2-1, with D perhaps TRBD1 or TRBD2 (7 bases each). The CDR3 has 14 residues. V lost 5 bases and J lost 6, with 14 bases in between. The DNA for the CDR3 is TGTGCCAGCAGTCCCTCAGGGGGGGTCAATGAGCAGTTCTTC. This codes for CASSPSGGVNEQFF.